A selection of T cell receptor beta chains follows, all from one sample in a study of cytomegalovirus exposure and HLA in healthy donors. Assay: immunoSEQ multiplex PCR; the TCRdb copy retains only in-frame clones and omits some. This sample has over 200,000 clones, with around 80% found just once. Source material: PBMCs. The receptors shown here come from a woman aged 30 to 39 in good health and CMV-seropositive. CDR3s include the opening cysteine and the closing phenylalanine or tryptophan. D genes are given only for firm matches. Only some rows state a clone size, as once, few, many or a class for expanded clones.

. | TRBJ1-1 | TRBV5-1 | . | CASSLWGPINDLNTEAFF | TGCGCCAGCAGCCTCTGGGGACCCATTAATGACTTGAACACTGAAGCTTTCTTT
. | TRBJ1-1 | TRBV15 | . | CATSPRPRDRTEAFF | TGTGCCACCAGCCCTAGACCCCGGGACCGCACTGAAGCTTTCTTT
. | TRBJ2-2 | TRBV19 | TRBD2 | CASTRRLALRAVDTGELFF | TGTGCCAGTACCAGACGACTAGCTCTAAGAGCGGTGGACACCGGGGAGCTGTTTTTT
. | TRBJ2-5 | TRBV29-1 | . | CSVGAQGLETQYF | TGCAGCGTTGGGGCGCAGGGCCTAGAGACCCAGTACTTC
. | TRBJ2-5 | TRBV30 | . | CAWSGFRGSLETQYF | TGTGCCTGGAGTGGTTTTCGGGGGAGTCTGGAGACCCAGTACTTC
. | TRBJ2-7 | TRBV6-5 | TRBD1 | CASSQSRDREQYF | TGTGCCAGCAGTCAGTCCCGGGACAGGGAGCAGTACTTC
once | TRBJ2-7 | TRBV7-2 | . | CASSRSSGELTYEQYF | TGTGCCAGCAGCCGCAGCTCAGGGGAGCTGACCTACGAGCAGTACTTC
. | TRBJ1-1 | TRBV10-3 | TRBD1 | CAIIDEQGRGTEAFF | TGTGCCATCATAGACGAACAGGGGAGGGGCACTGAAGCTTTCTTT
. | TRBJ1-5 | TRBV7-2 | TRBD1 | CASSLGGTGGFGQPQHF | TGTGCCAGCAGCTTAGGTGGGACAGGGGGTTTCGGTCAGCCCCAGCATTTT
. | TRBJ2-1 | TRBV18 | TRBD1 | CASTGGTGHNEQFF | TGTGCCAGCACCGGAGGGACAGGACACAATGAGCAGTTCTTC
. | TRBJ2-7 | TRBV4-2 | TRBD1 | CASSQEPTGSSYEQYF | TGTGCCAGCAGCCAAGAACCGACAGGGAGCTCCTACGAGCAGTACTTC
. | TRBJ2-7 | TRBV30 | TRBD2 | CAGRLADSYEQYF | TGTGCTGGGAGACTAGCGGATTCCTACGAGCAGTACTTC
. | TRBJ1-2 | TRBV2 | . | CAETRTFNYGYTF | TGTGCCGAGACCAGAACATTTAATTATGGCTACACCTTC
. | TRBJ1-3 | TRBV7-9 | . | CAKLVGNTIYF | TGTGCCAAATTGGTTGGAAACACCATATATTTT
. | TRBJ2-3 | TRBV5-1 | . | CASSWDVPDTQYF | TGCGCCAGCAGCTGGGACGTTCCAGATACGCAGTATTTT
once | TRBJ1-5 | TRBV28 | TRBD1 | CASSPQGAGNQPQHF | TGTGCCAGCAGTCCCCAGGGGGCTGGCAATCAGCCCCAGCATTTT
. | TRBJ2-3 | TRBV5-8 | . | CASSLEVGAVRDTQYF | TGTGCCAGCAGCTTGGAGGTTGGGGCGGTTAGAGATACGCAGTATTTT
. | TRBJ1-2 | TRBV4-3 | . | CASSPEQHPRGGYTF | TGCGCCAGCAGCCCTGAGCAACATCCTAGAGGTGGCTACACCTTC
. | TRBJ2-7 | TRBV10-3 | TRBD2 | CAIRTSRRSYEQYF | TGTGCCATCAGGACTAGCCGACGATCCTACGAGCAGTACTTC
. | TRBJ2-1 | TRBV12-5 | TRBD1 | CASGGPDRGRGDEQFF | TGTGCTAGTGGTGGCCCCGACAGGGGGCGAGGAGATGAGCAGTTCTTC
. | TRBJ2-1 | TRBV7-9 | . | CASSATMTELEQFF | TGTGCCAGCAGCGCCACGATGACAGAGCTTGAGCAGTTCTTC
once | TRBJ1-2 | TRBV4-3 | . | CASSQGIARWKYGYTF | TGCGCCAGCAGCCAAGGGATAGCAAGGTGGAAGTATGGCTACACCTTC
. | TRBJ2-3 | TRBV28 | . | CASSFAGLTDTQYF | TGTGCCAGCAGTTTCGCAGGGCTCACAGATACGCAGTATTTT
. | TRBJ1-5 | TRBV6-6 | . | CASTLRGSLNNQPQHF | TGTGCCAGCACCTTAAGAGGGTCGCTAAACAATCAGCCCCAGCATTTT
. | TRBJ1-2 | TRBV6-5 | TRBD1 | CATNFMSRGQGYTF | TGTGCCACCAACTTCATGAGTCGGGGACAGGGCTACACCTTC
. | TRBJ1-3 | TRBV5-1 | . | CASSLGLTNSGNTIYF | TGCGCCAGCAGCCTGGGACTTACAAACTCTGGAAACACCATATATTTT
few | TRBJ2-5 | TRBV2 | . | CASIAERTETQYF | TGTGCCAGCATCGCGGAACGAACGGAGACCCAGTACTTC
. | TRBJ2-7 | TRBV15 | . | CATSRVPGAYEQYF | TGTGCCACCAGCAGAGTCCCGGGAGCCTACGAGCAGTACTTC
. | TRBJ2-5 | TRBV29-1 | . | CSVYPSVVWETQYF | TGCAGCGTTTACCCCTCCGTGGTATGGGAGACCCAGTACTTC
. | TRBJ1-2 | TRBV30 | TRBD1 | CAWSETGNYGYTF | TGTGCCTGGAGTGAGACAGGGAATTATGGCTACACCTTC
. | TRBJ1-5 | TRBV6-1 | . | CASQAGYSHQPQHF | TGTGCCAGCCAAGCCGGATACAGCCATCAGCCCCAGCATTTT
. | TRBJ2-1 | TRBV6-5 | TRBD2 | CASSSLLAAGDEQFF | TGTGCCAGCAGTTCACTGCTAGCGGCAGGTGATGAGCAGTTCTTC